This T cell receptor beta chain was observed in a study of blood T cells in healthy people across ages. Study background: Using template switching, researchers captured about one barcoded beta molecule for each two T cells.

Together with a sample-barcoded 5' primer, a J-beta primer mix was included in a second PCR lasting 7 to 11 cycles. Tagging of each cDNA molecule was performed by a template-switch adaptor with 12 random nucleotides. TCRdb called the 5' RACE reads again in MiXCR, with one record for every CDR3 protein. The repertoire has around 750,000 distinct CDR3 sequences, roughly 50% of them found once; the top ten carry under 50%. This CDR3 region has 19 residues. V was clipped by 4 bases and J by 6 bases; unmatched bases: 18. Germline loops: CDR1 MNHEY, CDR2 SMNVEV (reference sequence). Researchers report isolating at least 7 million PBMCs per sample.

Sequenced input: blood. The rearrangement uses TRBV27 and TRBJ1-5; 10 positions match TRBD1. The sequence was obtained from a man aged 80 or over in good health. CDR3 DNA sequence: TGTGCCAGCAGTTCAAAGGGGGGGATAAGACAGGGGGCTTTTCAGCCCCAGCATTTT. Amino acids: CASSSKGGIRQGAFQPQHF.